The entry that follows covers one T cell receptor (beta chain) sequence. Germline assignment: CDR1 SGHNT and CDR2 YYREEE (reference sequence). This CDR3 region has 15 residues. V lost 4 bases and J lost 3; bases outside the gene matches: 7. The data belong to a study of blood T cell repertoires in COVID-19. Study context: PBMCs, B-cell-depleted T cells, or T cells provided the cDNA or gDNA that made up the material.

Repertoires were generated with immunoSEQ multiplex PCR, while TCRdb's copy carries only in-frame clones and drops some. This repertoire shows 150,000 to 200,000 clones, about 88% found once; its top ten account for more than 2%. The chain recombines TRBV5-4 with TRBJ2-7, with TRBD1 matching over 10 bases. The receptor's source is a middle-aged man who had recovered from COVID-19. The material sequenced was peripheral blood. The CDR3 DNA is TGTGCCAGCAGCCTAAGACAGGGGGCAGGCTACGAGCAGTACTTC. Protein: CASSLRQGAGYEQYF.